A selection of T cell receptor beta chains follows, all from one sample in a study of response to subunit inactivated influenza vaccine. TCRdb ran MiXCR on the RT-PCR reads and lists one entry per CDR3 protein. There are around 520,000 distinct CDR3 sequences in the sample; 25% occur only once, and less than 2.5% lies in the top ten. Sequences were derived from CD4+ T cells sorted from PBMCs, sampled around 5 days after vaccination. The receptors stem from a man aged 45-60 years who received an inactivated influenza vaccine. The CDR3 runs from the conserved cysteine through the conserved F or W. The D gene is left open where the match is weak. Only some rows state a clone size, as once, few, many or a class for expanded clones.

V gene	D gene	clone size	J gene	CDR3 DNA	CDR3 protein
TRBV7-2	.	.	TRBJ1-2	TGTGCCAGCAGCCCCCGTCGCGATGGCTACACCTTC	CASSPRRDGYTF
TRBV12-3/TRBV12-4	TRBD1	.	TRBJ1-1	TGTGCCAGCAGTTCCCGGACAGGGACGAACACTGAAGCTTTCTTT	CASSSRTGTNTEAFF
TRBV9	.	.	TRBJ1-4	TGTGCCAGCAGCGTAGTGGGGGGAAAACTGTTTTTT	CASSVVGGKLFF
TRBV27	.	.	TRBJ2-7	TGTGCCAGCAGTTCCCGTCAGGAGAGCTCCTACGAGCAGTACTTC	CASSSRQESSYEQYF
TRBV10-3	.	few	TRBJ2-5	TGTGCCATCAGGGAGACAGGAAAAGAGACCCAGTACTTC	CAIRETGKETQYF
TRBV5-1	.	.	TRBJ2-3	TGCGCCAGCAGCTGGGGGACTTCACTTTACACAGATACGCAGTATTTT	CASSWGTSLYTDTQYF
TRBV29-1	TRBD2	many	TRBJ2-7	TGCAGCGTGAATGGGGGGTCGGGAGGGATTTACGAGCAGTACTTC	CSVNGGSGGIYEQYF
TRBV7-6	.	.	TRBJ2-1	TGTGCCAGCAGCTTAACATCCGTACTAACAGGGCCCCCTACCTCCTACAATGAGCAGTTCTTC	CASSLTSVLTGPPTSYNEQFF
TRBV6-2/TRBV6-3	.	few	TRBJ2-7	TGTGCCAGCAGTTACGCCACAGGGACGGAGTACTTC	CASSYATGTEYF
TRBV4-2	.	.	TRBJ2-3	TGTGCCAGCAGCCATGGGGGGCTTACAGATACGCAGTATTTT	CASSHGGLTDTQYF
TRBV20-1	.	few	TRBJ1-2	TGCAGTGCTGTAATAGAGTACGTGCGGGGCTACACCTTC	CSAVIEYVRGYTF
TRBV3-1	.	few	TRBJ2-7	TGTGCCAGCAGCCCGCGGGCAACCTACGAGCAGTACTTC	CASSPRATYEQYF
TRBV20-1	.	.	TRBJ2-2	TGCAGTGCTAGAGAGACAGGACGCGACACCGGGGAGCTGTTTTTT	CSARETGRDTGELFF
TRBV10-1	.	few	TRBJ2-2	TGCGCCAGCAGTGAGTCCTTCCCCGGGGAGCTGTTTTTT	CASSESFPGELFF
TRBV3-1	.	few	TRBJ1-2	TGTGCCAGCAGCCCACGGGGGGCCTCAAGCTATGGCTACACCTTC	CASSPRGASSYGYTF
TRBV3-1	.	.	TRBJ2-1	TGTGCCAGCAGCCAAGATTTGGCTAGCCGTTCTGTGGAGCAGTTCTTC	CASSQDLASRSVEQFF
TRBV10-3	.	many	TRBJ2-1	TGTGCCATCAGTGAATTGGACGAAGTACCCTACAATGAGCAGTTCTTC	CAISELDEVPYNEQFF
TRBV12-3/TRBV12-4	TRBD1	many	TRBJ2-3	TGTGCCAGCAGACCCGGGACAGGGGGCGCAGATACGCAGTATTTT	CASRPGTGGADTQYF
TRBV15	TRBD2	few	TRBJ2-1	TGTGCCACCAGCCTACGGGCTAGCGGATACAATGAGCAGTTCTTC	CATSLRASGYNEQFF
TRBV10-3	.	.	TRBJ1-1	TGTGCCATCAGTGAGAGAGAACGCACTGAAGCTTTCTTT	CAISERERTEAFF
TRBV10-3	TRBD1	few	TRBJ2-1	TGTGCCATCAGTTACTCAGGGGGCTCGTACAATGAGCAGTTCTTC	CAISYSGGSYNEQFF
TRBV2	.	.	TRBJ2-3	TGTGCCAGCAGTGCCCGCGGTCTCCACACAGATACGCAGTATTTT	CASSARGLHTDTQYF
TRBV29-1	TRBD1	few	TRBJ2-7	TGCAGCGTCGCGAATGGACAGGGAGCCTCCTACGAGCAGTACTTC	CSVANGQGASYEQYF
TRBV6-1	TRBD2	few	TRBJ2-5	TGTGCCAGCAGTGAACCTAGCGGGGGGGGAAAGACCCAGTACTTC	CASSEPSGGGKTQYF
TRBV7-8	TRBD2	.	TRBJ2-2	TGTGCCAGCAGCTTAGCGGACTGGGGACTAGCCTCTAAGGGGGAGCTGTTTTTT	CASSLADWGLASKGELFF
TRBV18	TRBD1	.	TRBJ1-1	TGTGCCAGCTCACCAAACCTCGGACAGGGGGCATTAGCTGAAGCTTTCTTT	CASSPNLGQGALAEAFF
TRBV6-2/TRBV6-3	.	.	TRBJ1-1	TGTGCCAGCACCGAACAGAAGTCGTCGAACACTGAAGCTTTCTTT	CASTEQKSSNTEAFF
TRBV18	.	.	TRBJ2-7	TGTGCCAGCTCACCCTCCTCCGGACAAGCCTACGAGCAGTACTTC	CASSPSSGQAYEQYF
TRBV30	TRBD2	.	TRBJ2-2	TGTGCCTGGAGTCCCGGACTAGCGGGAAGGGTAGAGCTGTTTTTT	CAWSPGLAGRVELFF
TRBV9	.	.	TRBJ2-7	TGTGCCAGCAGCCCTCATCCGGGAGCCCTCTACGAGCAGTACTTC	CASSPHPGALYEQYF
TRBV5-5	.	.	TRBJ1-1	TGTGCCAGCAGCTTGGCCAACCTAGGGGGGCTTCACACTGAAGCTTTCTTT	CASSLANLGGLHTEAFF
TRBV5-1	TRBD1	few	TRBJ2-3	TGCGCCAGCAGCTTGGGGACAGGCCTAAGCACAGATACGCAGTATTTT	CASSLGTGLSTDTQYF
TRBV6-1	TRBD2	few	TRBJ2-1	TGTGCCAGCAGCACGACTAGCGGGCTACTACGTAATGAGCAGTTCTTC	CASSTTSGLLRNEQFF
TRBV7-2	.	.	TRBJ2-1	TGTGCCAGCAGCTTAGCGGTACAGCAGTTCTTC	CASSLAVQQFF
TRBV6-5	TRBD2	.	TRBJ2-7	TGTGCCAGCAGTTACATGCGGGGGTACGAGCAGTACTTC	CASSYMRGYEQYF